This T cell receptor (beta chain) was profiled in a study of blood T cell repertoires in COVID-19. Study as a whole: Acute and convalescent COVID-19 specimens originated in the United States, Italy and Spain. PBMCs, B-cell-depleted T cells, or T cells provided the cDNA or gDNA that made up the material.

The CDR3 has 18 amino acids. Germline CDR1 LGHNA, CDR2 YSLEER. Trimming pared 0 bases from V and 1 base from J, leaving 18 bases between. The repertoire was sequenced with immunoSEQ multiplex PCR; TCRdb's copy has only in-frame clones and lacks some. The table shows some 100,000 clones, with approximately 90% occurring only once. The specimen sequenced was peripheral blood. The TCR was taken from a woman older than 75 with active COVID-19. This chain uses TRBV4-3 with TRBJ1-2; D possibly corresponds to TRBD1 (6 bases). In nucleotides, the CDR3 is TGCGCCAGCAGCCAAGATGGGTCGGGACACGATATTAACTATGGCTACACCTTC. Encoded protein: CASSQDGSGHDINYGYTF.